This T cell receptor (beta chain) was recovered during a study of CD8 T cells in ankylosing spondylitis. Regarding the study as a whole: The study looked at matched synovial fluid samples from ankylosing spondylitis patients. Disease-linked clones were reported to be significantly enriched there. Within ankylosing spondylitis blood, a TCR beta motif made up of roughly eight highly homologous variants appeared to be characteristic. Past studies reported some motif variants in reactive arthritis synovial fluid and blood.

In its sample, this clonotype ranks as medium-sized. Its antigen is not known. As the method for making TCR beta libraries, quantitative 5'-RACE with molecular barcodes was used. TCRdb fed the 5' RACE reads into MiXCR, producing one record per CDR3 protein. The repertoire includes tens of thousands of distinct CDR3 sequences, 16% of them detected once, and about 45% sits in the top ten. This CDR3 region has 17 residues. The V gene end was trimmed by 4 bases and the J gene end by 0 bases; junction bases not matched to a gene: 10. Germline V gene data show CDR1 as SGHRS and CDR2 as YFSETQ. The source material was blood. This clonotype originated in a male donor with ankylosing spondylitis or in good health (not recorded which). This chain uses TRBV5-1 with TRBJ2-1; 7 nucleotides align to TRBD1. The CDR3 sequence is CASSHGTAPSSYNEQFF. The CDR3 DNA reads as TGCGCCAGCAGCCATGGGACAGCCCCGAGCTCCTACAATGAGCAGTTCTTC.